This T cell receptor (beta chain) was identified in a study of blood T cells in healthy people across ages (dated by TCRdb to between 2015 and 2017). For the wider study: Template switching captured roughly one uniquely barcoded TCR beta cDNA molecule per two T cells in model experiments. To track age-related changes in TCR beta repertoire diversity, the study relied on deep sequencing normalized with unique cDNA molecular identifiers. The donors were split into four age groups: young (average 16 years), middle-aged (about 40), aged (62) and long-lived (approximately 89). To avoid experimental bias, donors of different ages were randomly spread across the sequencing lanes. Two additional independent replicas of 1 million unique cDNA reads from the same blood draw were analyzed for two donors (one aged 18 to 30 and one aged 80 or older). General study outcomes and caveats: Because the CMV infection status of the donors was unknown, age-related changes in expanded clonotypes may potentially have been confounded. Observed TCR beta diversity per million T cells fell roughly linearly with age, and a significant reduction was already apparent by age roughly 40. Estimates of total diversity based on one million sequenced T cells were considered lower bounds and underestimates. Observed TCR beta diversity correlated strongly with the percentage of naive T cells measured by flow cytometry. The long-lived group showed more naive CD4+ T cells, fewer expanded clones and increased TCR diversity than the aged group, suggesting age selection. Because profiling used bulk unsorted PBMCs, naive and antigen-experienced compartments could not be compared conclusively.

Systemically healthy Caucasian individuals from Russia, around 38 in total and aged 6 to 90 years, were included as donors. Each donor gave 8 to 10 milliliters of peripheral blood, drawn into EDTA-treated Vacutainer tubes. Ficoll-Paque density-gradient centrifugation was used to isolate PBMCs, with at least 6.5 million per sample. Trizol reagent was used to extract total RNA from PBMCs, with at least 6 micrograms per sample. For every donor, flow cytometry on a PBMC aliquot measured the percentage of naive CD45RAhigh/CD27high T cells. Its CDR3 holds 13 amino acids, cysteine through phenylalanine. Only the CDR3 DNA stays, 39 bases, in frame from base 1. Deletion took 5 bases off V and 5 bases off J, with a span of 12 bases between the germline ends. Remarks on this clonotype: It has no known antigen specificity. No clone much larger than this one lies a single base away; base qualities are absent.

Libraries were constructed by 5' RACE. This sample was sequenced with an Illumina HiSeq 2500. A second PCR of roughly 7 to 11 cycles was performed with a sample-barcoded 5' primer and a J-beta primer mix. A template-switch 5' adaptor carrying 12 random nucleotides introduced a unique molecular identifier onto each TCR beta cDNA molecule. At least 2.5 million CDR3-containing paired-end reads were obtained from each sample. All of the RNA was converted into first-strand cDNA using the Mint cDNA synthesis kit, with a TRBC-specific oligonucleotide serving as the primer. Following uracil-DNA glycosylase treatment, all cDNA underwent a first 18-cycle PCR with the universal primers M1SS and BC2_uni_R. Per the source publication's procedure: Each sample was normalized by randomly selecting 1 million high-quality reads, each carrying a distinct molecular identifier. Instead of being binned into consensus sequences, reads that shared molecular identifiers were thrown out. MiTCR, run with a Q25 quality threshold and the strictest error-elimination algorithm, handled CDR3 identification, clonotype clustering and error correction. A nonparametric unseen species model using Euler transformation provided a lower-bound estimate of total TCR beta diversity. The public reads were quality trimmed at Q25 with fastp and then assembled into clones with MiXCR by TCRdb, keeping productive beta chains. Merged by CDR3 protein, the rows form single entries marked with the most common genes and DNA. TCRdb's processing, not the authors' own work, is the source of the V and J calls. For this sample there are under 1,000,000 distinct CDR3 sequences; around 34% appear just once. The ten largest clones capture over 10% of the sample.

The receptor comes from a man younger than 30 in good health. What was sequenced was blood. The chain was built from TRBV12-3 or TRBV12-4 and TRBJ1-2; the D gene is perhaps TRBD1, from 6 matching bases. CDR3 reads: CASSTGNPYGYTF. Read as DNA, the sequence is TGTGCCAGCAGTACAGGGAACCCATATGGCTACACCTTC.